The 7 T cell receptor beta chains reported below all come from one sample, sequenced in a study of blood T cell repertoires in COVID-19. Clones were sequenced by immunoSEQ multiplex PCR, and TCRdb holds only the in-frame ones, with some missing. The repertoire consists of under 500,000 clones, with over 75% occurring once and the leading ten covering 0.9% to 1.2%. Sequencing was performed on PBMCs or T cells enriched from blood (not recorded which). The receptors originated from a man between 25 and 39 years old who had recovered from COVID-19.

This chain uses TRBV6-5 with TRBJ2-1; possible D gene TRBD2, 6 bases. The germline CDR1 and CDR2 sequences are MNHEY and SVGAGI. The CDR3 extends over 15 amino acids. V was clipped by 6 bases and J by 4 bases, with 16 bases between them. DNA for the CDR3: TGTGCCAGCAGCCGGGACTTTTACGGTTACAATGAGCAGTTCTTC. Protein sequence: CASSRDFYGYNEQFF.

This chain uses TRBV19 with TRBJ1-6; 8 positions agree with TRBD1. The CDR3 contains 17 residues. V lost 0 bases to trimming and J lost 8 bases; unmatched junction nucleotides: 9. CDR1 is LNHDA, CDR2 SQIVND, per germline (reference sequence). CDR3 sequence reads: CASSIDPSTGEYSPLHF. The CDR3 coding sequence is TGTGCCAGTAGTATAGATCCCTCGACAGGGGAATATTCACCCCTCCACTTT.

The chain has TRBV18 and TRBJ1-5; 7 bases match TRBD1. In germline, CDR1 is KGHSH, CDR2 LQKENI. The CDR3 is 16 residues long. After removal of 2 bases from V and 6 bases from J, the junction contained 10 bases not matched to a gene. The CDR3 DNA reads as TGTGCCAGCTCACCAGACAGGGTAAAGGGTATTCAGCCCCAGCATTTT. It translates to CASSPDRVKGIQPQHF.

CDR3 sequence reads: CASSRSTSGGTDTQYF. The CDR3 region has the DNA TGTGCCAGCAGCCGTTCGACTAGCGGAGGGACAGATACGCAGTATTTT. The rearrangement links TRBV27 to TRBJ2-3, with 9 bases aligning to TRBD2. CDR3 length: 16 residues. Germline-derived CDR1 and CDR2 are MNHEY and SMNVEV (reference sequence). The ends lost 6 bases at V and 3 bases at J; junction bases unmatched: 10.

The chain couples TRBV29-1 to TRBJ1-1, with 12 nucleotides matching TRBD1. After removal of 1 base from V and 4 bases from J, the junction contained 19 bases not matched to a gene. This CDR3 region has 20 residues. From germline, CDR1 is SQVTM and CDR2 ANQGSEA. Here the CDR3 reads CSVEAVISGTGGLWSTEAFF. CDR3 sequence (DNA): TGCAGCGTTGAAGCGGTCATTTCCGGGACAGGGGGCCTATGGAGCACTGAAGCTTTCTTT.

This chain links TRBV5-1 with TRBJ2-7, with D perhaps matching TRBD1 (6 bases). The CDR3 has 15 residues. CDR1 is SGHRS and CDR2 is YFSETQ in the germline V gene. The germline V and J ends were trimmed by 4 bases and 0 bases, with 14 bases remaining between them. The CDR3 here is CASSPPQGGSYEQYF. CDR3 coding DNA: TGCGCCAGCAGCCCCCCACAGGGCGGCTCCTACGAGCAGTACTTC.

By share of the sample, this clone is large. The chain employs TRBV29-1 and TRBJ1-2; 7 bases are a match to TRBD1. This CDR3 spans 13 amino acids. Germline-derived CDR1 and CDR2 are SQVTM and ANQGSEA. The V gene end was trimmed by 4 bases and the J gene end by 4 bases; junction bases not matched to a gene: 6. The CDR3 DNA reads TGCAGCGTTGTCGGAGGGGGCAGCTATGGCTACACCTTC. Its protein product is CSVVGGGSYGYTF.